This T cell receptor (beta chain) is from a study of blood T cell repertoires in COVID-19. Study as a whole: T cells, B-cell-depleted T cells, or PBMCs supplied cDNA or gDNA.

Here immunoSEQ multiplex PCR was the method, and the copy in TCRdb shows in-frame clones only, minus some. This table holds around 140,000 clones, nearly 80% found once. Across 20 to 25 US areas, participants ranged in age from roughly 18 to 89 years. Two negative PCRs, clearance, or symptom resolution were required of recovered Cohort 3 donors. Sequenced sample: PBMCs or T cells enriched from blood (not recorded which). This receptor was obtained from a woman in her forties or fifties who had recovered from COVID-19.

CDR3 residues: CASRRTGGGNTEAFF. Here the CDR3 DNA reads TGTGCCAGCAGACGTACAGGGGGCGGGAACACTGAAGCTTTCTTT. The chain carries TRBV5-6 and TRBJ1-1, with 9 bases identical to TRBD1. The CDR3 is 15 amino acids. The ends lost 5 bases at V and 1 base at J; junction bases unmatched: 6. Germline CDR1 SGHDT, CDR2 YYEEEE.